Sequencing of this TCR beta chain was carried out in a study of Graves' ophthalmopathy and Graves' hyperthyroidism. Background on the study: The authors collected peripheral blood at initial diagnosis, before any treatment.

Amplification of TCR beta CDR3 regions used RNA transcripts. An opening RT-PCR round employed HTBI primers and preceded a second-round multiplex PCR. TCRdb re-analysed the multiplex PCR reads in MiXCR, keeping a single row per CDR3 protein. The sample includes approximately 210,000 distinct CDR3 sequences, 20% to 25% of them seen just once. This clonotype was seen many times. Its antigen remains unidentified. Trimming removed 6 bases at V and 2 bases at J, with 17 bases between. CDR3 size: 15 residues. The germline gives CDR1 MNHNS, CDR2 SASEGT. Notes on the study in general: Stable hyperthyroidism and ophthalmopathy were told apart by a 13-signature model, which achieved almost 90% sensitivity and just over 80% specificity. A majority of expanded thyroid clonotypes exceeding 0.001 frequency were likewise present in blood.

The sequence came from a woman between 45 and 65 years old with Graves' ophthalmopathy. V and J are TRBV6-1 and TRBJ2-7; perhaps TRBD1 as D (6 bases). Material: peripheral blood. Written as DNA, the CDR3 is TGTGCCAGCAGAGAACAGGGATCGCGGGCCTACGAGCAGTACTTC. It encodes CASREQGSRAYEQYF.